These T cell receptor beta chains were read from a single sample in a study of blood T cell repertoires in COVID-19. This table comes from immunoSEQ multiplex PCR, and its TCRdb copy is limited to in-frame clones, with some not included. This table has over 200,000 clones, about 90% appearing once. Sequenced: peripheral blood. The receptors shown here come from a man aged 25-45 years with COVID-19, enrolled during active disease. Each CDR3 is given with its conserved first and last residue. Each record gives: CDR3 length, J gene, clone size, D gene, V gene, CDR3 DNA, CDR3 protein. D genes are given only for firm matches. The listing skips clone size in some rows; elsewhere it reads once, few, many or a size class.

13 | TRBJ1-2 | - | - | TRBV7-2 | TGTGCCAGCAGCTTAGAGGGTTCGGGAGGCTACACCTTC | CASSLEGSGGYTF
15 | TRBJ1-1 | - | - | TRBV18 | TGTGCCAGCTCACCACGGTGGACAGCGAACACTGAAGCTTTCTTT | CASSPRWTANTEAFF
15 | TRBJ1-3 | - | - | TRBV28 | TGTGCCATACAAGGGGGGGTCCGCTCTGGAAACACCATATATTTT | CAIQGGVRSGNTIYF
14 | TRBJ1-5 | - | - | TRBV24-1 | TGTGCCACCGGGCAGGGGTTGAGCAATCAGCCCCAGCATTTT | CATGQGLSNQPQHF
14 | TRBJ1-6 | - | - | TRBV7-2 | TGTGCCAGCAGCTCCGGACAGTTTAATTCACCCCTCCACTTT | CASSSGQFNSPLHF
15 | TRBJ1-2 | - | TRBD1 | TRBV4-2 | TGTGCCAGCAGCCAATTGACAGGGTCCAAATATGGCTACACCTTC | CASSQLTGSKYGYTF
14 | TRBJ1-1 | - | TRBD1 | TRBV7-9 | TGTGCCAGCAGCTTCAAACAGGGGGTCACTGAAGCTTTCTTT | CASSFKQGVTEAFF
14 | TRBJ1-6 | - | - | TRBV6-6 | TGTGCCAGCTTGCGTAGCTCCTATAATTCACCCCTCCACTTT | CASLRSSYNSPLHF
21 | TRBJ2-3 | - | TRBD2 | TRBV30 | TGTGCCTGGAGGGGCCTCTCGGGACTAGCGGGGGGGCCGAGCGGGAAAGATACGCAGTATTTT | CAWRGLSGLAGGPSGKDTQYF
15 | TRBJ2-1 | - | - | TRBV6-5 | TGTGCCAGCAGTTACTCGACTAGAACCTACAATGAGCAGTTCTTC | CASSYSTRTYNEQFF
17 | TRBJ2-1 | - | TRBD2 | TRBV9 | TGTGCCAGCAGCGTAGGGCCTAGCGGTCGCTCCTACAATGAGCAGTTCTTC | CASSVGPSGRSYNEQFF
12 | TRBJ1-2 | - | - | TRBV25-1 | TGTGCCAGCAGTGTAATGGGGGGAGGCTACACCTTC | CASSVMGGGYTF
15 | TRBJ1-2 | - | - | TRBV27 | TGTGCCAGCGGGCACGGGGGGTATGATGGGTATGGCTACACCTTC | CASGHGGYDGYGYTF
15 | TRBJ2-3 | - | TRBD2 | TRBV25-1 | TGTGCCACTTCCCCCCGGGAGGGTTACACAGATACGCAGTATTTT | CATSPREGYTDTQYF
16 | TRBJ2-3 | once | TRBD2 | TRBV28 | TGTGCCAGCAGTCCCCGACTAGCGGGAGGGGGGGATACGCAGTATTTT | CASSPRLAGGGDTQYF
16 | TRBJ2-7 | - | - | TRBV4-2 | TGTGCCAGCAGCCAAGAAGGAGGCAGCCTAGGGAGGGAGCAGTACTTC | CASSQEGGSLGREQYF
15 | TRBJ1-1 | - | - | TRBV7-9 | TGTGCCAGCAGCCCGCAACAGGGAGTGAACACTGAAGCTTTCTTT | CASSPQQGVNTEAFF
14 | TRBJ2-7 | once | TRBD2 | TRBV28 | TGTGCCAGCACCCCCGAGGCTAGCGGGAGGGAGCAGTACTTC | CASTPEASGREQYF
15 | TRBJ1-5 | - | - | TRBV3-1/TRBV3-2 | TGTGCCAGCAGCCAAGGCGGGGGGAACAATCAGCCCCAGCATTTT | CASSQGGGNNQPQHF
13 | TRBJ1-2 | - | - | TRBV2 | TGTGCCAGCAGTGAAGGGGCAGCTTATGGCTACACCTTC | CASSEGAAYGYTF
15 | TRBJ2-1 | - | TRBD2 | TRBV7-3 | TGTGCCAGCAGCTTAGCAGCGGGGGGTTACAATGAGCAGTTCTTC | CASSLAAGGYNEQFF
15 | TRBJ2-1 | - | TRBD2 | TRBV7-2 | TGTGCCAGCAGCTTAGGACTCAGCGGGAAAACTGAGCAGTTCTTC | CASSLGLSGKTEQFF
12 | TRBJ1-1 | - | TRBD1 | TRBV7-9 | TGTGCCAGCAGCTTTGAGGACAGGGAAGCTTTCTTT | CASSFEDREAFF
14 | TRBJ2-7 | - | TRBD1 | TRBV5-6 | TGTGCCAGCAGATCGACAGGGGGCTCCTACGAGCAGTACTTC | CASRSTGGSYEQYF
19 | TRBJ2-1 | - | TRBD2 | TRBV4-1 | TGCGCCAGCAGCATGCCGACAGGGGGACTAGCGGGAGTAGATAATGAGCAGTTCTTC | CASSMPTGGLAGVDNEQFF
16 | TRBJ2-5 | - | - | TRBV5-1 | TGCGCCAGCAGCCCAGACCGGGGGAGGACGGGGGAGACCCAGTACTTC | CASSPDRGRTGETQYF
14 | TRBJ2-7 | - | TRBD1 | TRBV10-3 | TGTGCCATCAGTGCCAGGGAAAGGGACAGCGAGCAGTACTTC | CAISARERDSEQYF
16 | TRBJ2-1 | - | TRBD2 | TRBV27 | TGTGCCAGCAGTTTATCATGGGGCTCGGGGGGGAATGAGCAGTTCTTC | CASSLSWGSGGNEQFF
13 | TRBJ2-1 | - | - | TRBV6-5 | TGTGCCAGCAGAAGCGTGGGGCCCTTGGAGCAGTTCTTC | CASRSVGPLEQFF
16 | TRBJ2-3 | - | TRBD2 | TRBV28 | TGTGCCAGCAGCGGACTAGCGGGGGATAGCACAGATACGCAGTATTTT | CASSGLAGDSTDTQYF
14 | TRBJ2-2 | few | TRBD2 | TRBV10-3 | TGTGCCACCGTAGCGGGACGGAACACCGGGGAGCTGTTTTTT | CATVAGRNTGELFF
13 | TRBJ1-2 | - | - | TRBV6-2/TRBV6-3 | TGTGCCAGCAGTTATACACCCAACTATGGCTACACCTTC | CASSYTPNYGYTF
9 | TRBJ2-7 | - | - | TRBV21-1 | TGTGCCCCCAGTTACGAGCAGTACTTC | CAPSYEQYF
16 | TRBJ2-7 | - | TRBD2 | TRBV5-4 | TGTGCCAGCAGTCGCTTCGGGACTAGCGGGACTAAGGAGCAGTACTTC | CASSRFGTSGTKEQYF
13 | TRBJ1-2 | - | TRBD1 | TRBV28 | TGTGCCAGCACTTTACAGGGGGCCTATGGCTACACCTTC | CASTLQGAYGYTF